The text below deals with one T cell receptor (beta chain). The CDR3 end shows no conserved phenylalanine or tryptophan, and so a read error is likely. This sample is drawn from a study of molecular identifiers for immune sequencing clone quantification. TCRdb passed the PCR reads through MiXCR, listing each CDR3 protein once. The table lists more than 450,000 distinct CDR3 sequences, 25% of them singletons. CDR3 length: 15 residues. V shed 5 bases and J 1 base; nucleotides not matched to a gene: 5. From germline, CDR1 is SGHTA and CDR2 FQGTGA. Specimen: naive CD8+ T cells from blood, with Jurkat cell RNA spiked in. Sample subset: FACS-sorted CD8+CD4-CCR7+CD45RA+ naive T cells. This chain links TRBV7-3 with TRBJ2-1; 7 bases are a match to TRBD1. The source is a human donor in good health. Some libraries in this study had Jurkat cell RNA spiked in. CDR3 coding DNA: TGTGCCAGCAGCCCACAGGGGATATCCTACAATGAGCAGTTCCTC. It yields the protein CASSPQGISYNEQFL.